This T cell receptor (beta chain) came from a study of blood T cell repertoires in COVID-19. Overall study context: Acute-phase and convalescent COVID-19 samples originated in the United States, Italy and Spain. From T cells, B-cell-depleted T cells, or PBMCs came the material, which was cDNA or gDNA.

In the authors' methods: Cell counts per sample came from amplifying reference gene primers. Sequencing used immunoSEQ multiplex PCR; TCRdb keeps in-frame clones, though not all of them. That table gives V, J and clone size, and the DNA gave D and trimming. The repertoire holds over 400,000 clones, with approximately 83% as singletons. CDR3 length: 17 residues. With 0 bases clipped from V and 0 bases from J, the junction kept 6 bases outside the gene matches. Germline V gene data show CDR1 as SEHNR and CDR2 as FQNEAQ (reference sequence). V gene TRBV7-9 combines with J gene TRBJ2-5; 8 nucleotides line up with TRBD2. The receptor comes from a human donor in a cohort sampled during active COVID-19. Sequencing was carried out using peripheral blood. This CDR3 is CASSLALLAGNQETQYF. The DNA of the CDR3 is TGTGCCAGCAGCTTAGCGCTCCTAGCGGGCAACCAAGAGACCCAGTACTTC.